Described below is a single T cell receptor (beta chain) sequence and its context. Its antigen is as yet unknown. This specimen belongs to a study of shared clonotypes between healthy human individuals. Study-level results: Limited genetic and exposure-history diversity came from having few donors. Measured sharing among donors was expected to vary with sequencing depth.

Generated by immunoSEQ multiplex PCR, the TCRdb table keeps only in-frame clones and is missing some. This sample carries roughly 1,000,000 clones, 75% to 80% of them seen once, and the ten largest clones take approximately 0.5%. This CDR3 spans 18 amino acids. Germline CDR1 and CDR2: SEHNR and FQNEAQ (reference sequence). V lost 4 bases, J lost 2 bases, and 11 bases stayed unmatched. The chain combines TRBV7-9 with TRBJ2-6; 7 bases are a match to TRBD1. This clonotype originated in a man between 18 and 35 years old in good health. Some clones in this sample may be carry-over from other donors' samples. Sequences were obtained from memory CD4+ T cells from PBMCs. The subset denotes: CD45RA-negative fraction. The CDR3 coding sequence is TGTGCCAGCAGCTCAATATATAGGACAGGAACTGGGGCCAACGTCCTGACTTTC. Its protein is CASSSIYRTGTGANVLTF.